The 27 T cell receptor beta chains below all came from one sample that was sequenced in a study of cytomegalovirus exposure and HLA in healthy donors. PCR primers comprised 60 Vbeta and 13 Jbeta primers. Generated by immunoSEQ multiplex PCR, the TCRdb table keeps only in-frame clones and is missing some. Of 210,000 or so clones listed, around 78% are singletons. Sequencing was carried out using PBMCs. These receptor sequences come from a boy between 10 and 17 years old in good health and CMV-seronegative.

The chain has TRBV12-5 and TRBJ1-4; D remains ambiguous. V was pared by 5 bases and J by 7 bases, with 14 bases between. CDR1 is LGHNT, CDR2 FRNRAP, per germline. The CDR3 has 14 residues. CDR3 DNA sequence: TGTGCTAGTGGTCCAGTGACTCCGGGTGAAAAACTGTTTTTT. It specifies CASGPVTPGEKLFF.

The chain employs TRBV7-2 and TRBJ2-7; D gene ambiguous. CDR1 is SGHTA and CDR2 is FQGNSA in the germline V gene. The V end lost 0 bases, the J end lost 4 bases, and 10 bases lay between the germline ends. The CDR3 covers 14 residues. The DNA of the CDR3 is TGTGCCAGCAGCTTAGCCTCACGGGTATACGAGCAGTACTTC. Translation gives CASSLASRVYEQYF.

The rearrangement uses TRBV9 and TRBJ2-3, with TRBD2 as a possible D gene (7 bases). There are 14 residues in the CDR3. Trimming removed 4 bases at V and 6 bases at J, with 15 bases between. Germline V lookup: CDR1 SGDLS, CDR2 YYNGEE. The CDR3 DNA follows: TGTGCCAGCAGCTCTCTGGGGGGGCGGGATACGCAGTATTTT. Translating gives CASSSLGGRDTQYF.

This clone was observed a handful of times. The genes are TRBV28 and TRBJ1-2; 8 bases map to TRBD1. The V and J ends lost 5 bases and 4 bases, in that order; junction bases with no gene match: 6. Per germline, CDR1 MDHEN and CDR2 SYDVKM. This CDR3 is 14 amino acids long. The CDR3 spells CASSLGQGAYGYTF. CDR3 bases: TGTGCCAGCAGTCTAGGACAGGGCGCCTATGGCTACACCTTC.

This sequence joins TRBV18 and TRBJ2-1, with D perhaps matching TRBD2 (7 bases). CDR3 size: 18 residues. The V and J ends lost 2 bases and 7 bases respectively, with 24 bases between them. Germline assignment: CDR1 KGHSH and CDR2 LQKENI. CDR3 sequence reads: CASSPILGAGGSMNEQFF. The CDR3 bases are TGTGCCAGCTCACCAATTTTGGGGGCGGGCGGGAGTATGAATGAGCAGTTCTTC.

With regard to this clone: The sample contains more than one DNA sequence encoding this CDR3. The chain combines TRBV29-1 with TRBJ1-1, with 9 bases identical to TRBD1. Germline V gene sequence: CDR1 SQVTM, CDR2 ANQGSEA. Trimming cost V 4 bases and J 0 bases; bases outside gene matches: 0. The CDR3 loop spans 13 amino acids. CDR3 in DNA: TGCAGCGTTGGACAGGGGGTGAACACTGAAGCTTTCTTT. Residues: CSVGQGVNTEAFF.

To note about this clone: At one boundary the junction diverges from the germline segment, which might be a read error. This chain connects TRBV7-7 to TRBJ2-5; TRBD2 aligns across 8 bases. There are 15 residues in the CDR3. Germline lookup yields CDR1 SSHAT and CDR2 FNYEAQ (reference sequence). This CDR3 is CASSSPGLGEETQYF. The DNA of the CDR3 is TGTGCTAGCAGCTCGCCGGGACTAGGAGAAGAGACCCAGTACTTC.

The V call is TRBV30, the J call TRBJ2-7, with 9 positions matching TRBD1. V lost 5 bases, J lost 2 bases, and 13 bases stayed unmatched. Germline V CDR1 and CDR2: GTSNPN, SVGIG (reference sequence). The CDR3 is 16 residues long. Here the CDR3 DNA reads TGTGCCTGGTTTGGGACAGGGACAGAGGATGCCTACGAGCAGTACTTC. Protein: CAWFGTGTEDAYEQYF.

This rearrangement joins TRBV10-3 to TRBJ1-5, with a tentative D call TRBD1 (5 bases). Germline-derived CDR1 and CDR2 are ENHRY and SYGVKD. The length of the CDR3 is 16 residues. Trimming pared 4 bases from V and 1 base from J, leaving 14 bases between. Here the CDR3 DNA reads TGTGCCATCAGTGGGGGGGATGACTTGAGCAATCAGCCCCAGCATTTT. Translation gives CAISGGDDLSNQPQHF.

The V gene is TRBV11-2, the J gene TRBJ1-1; D is undetermined. The CDR3 extends over 14 amino acids. CDR1 is SGHAT, CDR2 FQNNGV, per germline. The V end lost 5 bases, the J end lost 4 bases, and 14 bases lay between the germline ends. In DNA form, the CDR3 reads TGTGCCAGCAGCCTCTCCGACGGAGGCACTGAAGCTTTCTTT. Its protein is CASSLSDGGTEAFF.

V and J are TRBV5-5 and TRBJ1-4; D remains unclear. V was shortened by 4 bases and J by 4 bases, with 17 bases between the two germline ends. The CDR3 contains 16 residues. CDR1 and CDR2 (germline): SGHKS, YYEKEE (reference sequence). The CDR3 protein is CASSPGREVLNEKLFF. In DNA form, the CDR3 reads TGTGCCAGCAGCCCTGGTCGAGAGGTCCTTAATGAAAAACTGTTTTTT.

The V gene is TRBV5-1, the J gene TRBJ2-5; D call uncertain. V was clipped by 2 bases and J by 3 bases, with 8 bases between them. Germline V lookup: CDR1 SGHRS, CDR2 YFSETQ. This CDR3 spans 13 amino acids. The CDR3 bases are TGCGCCAGCAGCTTCCAGGTGGAAGAGACCCAGTACTTC. As protein: CASSFQVEETQYF. Using reference TRBV5-1 and TRBJ2-5 for the parts outside the CDR3, the full variable domain is KAGVTQTPRYLIKTRGQQVTLSCSPISGHRSVSWYQQTPGQGLQFLFEYFSETQRNKGNFPGRFSGRQFSNSRSEMNVSTLELGDSALYLCASSFQVEETQYFGPGTRLLVL.

The chain has TRBV29-1 and TRBJ2-4; possible D gene TRBD2, 5 bases. The CDR3 sequence is 13 residues long. Germline V lookup: CDR1 SQVTM, CDR2 ANQGSEA. Deletions cut 3 bases from V and 3 bases from J, with 9 bases between. CDR3 nucleotides: TGCAGCGTTGACCTGGCGGGCAAAAACATTCAGTACTTC. Its translation is CSVDLAGKNIQYF.

This clone was counted a single time. The rearrangement uses TRBV23-1 and TRBJ2-3; 7 nucleotides agree with TRBD1. TRBV23-1 is an open reading frame, and its role is uncertain. J was trimmed by 4 bases and V by 2 bases; bases with no gene match: 6. This CDR3 spans 15 amino acids. Written as DNA, the CDR3 is TGCGCCAGCAGTCAACCCCGACAGGGTGCAGATACGCAGTATTTT. Translation gives CASSQPRQGADTQYF.

This sequence joins TRBV9 and TRBJ2-3; D not certain. Trimming took 1 base from V and 2 from J, leaving 14 bases between them. Per the germline V gene, CDR1 is SGDLS and CDR2 is YYNGEE. This CDR3 has 16 residues. The CDR3: CASSVTFSAYTDTQYF. CDR3 coding DNA: TGTGCCAGCAGCGTAACCTTCTCCGCCTACACAGATACGCAGTATTTT.

The gene calls are TRBV19 and TRBJ1-1; possible D gene TRBD1, 5 bases. The CDR3 spans 13 residues. V lost 3 bases and J lost 5, with 10 bases in between. Germline-derived CDR1 and CDR2 are LNHDA and SQIVND (reference sequence). The DNA of the CDR3 is TGTGCCAGTAGTATCCAGGGACTAACTGAAGCTTTCTTT. Translated, it gives CASSIQGLTEAFF. Complete variable domain (other parts from reference TRBV19 and TRBJ1-1): DGGITQSPKYLFRKEGQNVTLSCEQNLNHDAMYWYRQDPGQGLRLIYYSQIVNDFQKGDIAEGYSVSREKKESFPLTVTSAQKNPTAFYLCASSIQGLTEAFFGQGTRLTVV.

This chain links TRBV6-6 with TRBJ1-2, with 9 bases fitting TRBD1. This CDR3 is built from 16 residues. The germline CDR1 and CDR2 sequences are MNHNY and SVGAGI (reference sequence). V shed 2 bases, J shed 3 bases, and the junction held 7 bases outside the gene matches. The CDR3: CASSYRGGDRDYGYTF. The CDR3 coding sequence is TGTGCCAGCAGTTACCGAGGGGGGGACAGGGACTATGGCTACACCTTC.

The gene calls are TRBV7-2 and TRBJ1-2; D remains ambiguous. The V end was cut by 4 bases, the J end by 4 bases, with 13 bases between. The length of the CDR3 is 14 residues. Germline V gene sequence: CDR1 SGHTA, CDR2 FQGNSA. The CDR3 loop is CASSSILTVYGYTF. The CDR3 DNA follows: TGTGCCAGCAGCTCAATACTTACGGTCTATGGCTACACCTTC.

The gene calls are TRBV5-6 and TRBJ2-3, with TRBD1 as a possible D gene (5 bases). The CDR3 consists of 14 residues. Trimming shortened V by 3 bases and J by 0 bases, and 8 bases separated the two germline ends. Germline V CDR1 and CDR2: SGHDT, YYEEEE. Here the CDR3 reads CASSWGLSTDTQYF. CDR3 DNA: TGTGCCAGCAGCTGGGGCCTTAGCACAGATACGCAGTATTTT. Variable domain in full (rest from reference TRBV5-6 and TRBJ2-3): DAGVTQSPTHLIKTRGQQVTLRCSPKSGHDTVSWYQQALGQGPQFIFQYYEEEERQRGNFPDRFSGHQFPNYSSELNVNALLLGDSALYLCASSWGLSTDTQYFGPGTRLTVL.

The chain links TRBV18 to TRBJ2-1; 7 nucleotides agree with TRBD2. V was clipped by 3 bases and J by 4 bases; unmatched bases: 3. Germline CDR1 is KGHSH and CDR2 is LQKENI. CDR3 length: 14 residues. The CDR3 region has the DNA TGTGCCAGCTCACCTACTAGCGCTTACAATGAGCAGTTCTTC. Amino acid sequence: CASSPTSAYNEQFF.

The chain joins TRBV6-4 to TRBJ2-1; 12 bases are shared with TRBD2. The CDR3 sequence is 16 residues long. Germline CDR1 reads MRHNA; CDR2 reads SNTAGT. J gave up 9 bases and V 3 bases, and 9 bases lay outside the gene matches. The CDR3 spells CASSELLAGGPLEQFF. DNA for the CDR3: TGTGCCAGCAGTGAACTCCTAGCGGGAGGGCCACTTGAGCAGTTCTTC.

This rearrangement joins TRBV4-1 to TRBJ1-5; D is perhaps TRBD1 (5 bases). This CDR3 is 17 amino acids long. V was cut by 0 bases and J by 4 bases, with 16 bases left in between. Germline CDR1 is MGHRA and CDR2 is YSYEKL. CDR3 in DNA: TGCGCCAGCAGCCAAGATCAAGTAGGGGAGGGAAATCAGCCCCAGCATTTT. As protein: CASSQDQVGEGNQPQHF.

The chain has TRBV10-2 and TRBJ1-6, with 8 bases matching TRBD1. CDR3 length: 15 amino acids. The germline V gene encodes CDR1 WSHSY and CDR2 SAAADI. The junction had 5 bases not matched to a gene; V was cut back by 6 bases and J by 4 bases. Written as DNA, the CDR3 is TGCGCCAGCAGATTGGGACAGGCGTATAATTCACCCCTCCACTTT. Its protein is CASRLGQAYNSPLHF.

The chain links TRBV27 to TRBJ2-7; TRBD1 matches at 8 bases. The germline V gene has CDR1 MNHEY and CDR2 SMNVEV (reference sequence). V gave up 0 bases and J gave up 6 bases; unmatched junction bases: 7. The CDR3 length is 15 residues. CDR3 region: CASSLSGQDNREQYF. The DNA for the CDR3 is TGTGCCAGCAGTTTATCGGGACAGGATAACCGCGAGCAGTACTTC.

In its sample, this clone was seen a few times. The chain links TRBV5-1 to TRBJ2-3; 8 positions agree with TRBD1. Per the germline V gene, CDR1 is SGHRS and CDR2 is YFSETQ. Trimming took 5 bases from V and 2 from J; bases not matched to a gene: 13. CDR3 size: 17 residues. CDR3 amino acids: CASRPGTGFDTTDTQYF. The CDR3 nucleotides are TGCGCCAGCAGGCCCGGGACAGGCTTTGATACCACAGATACGCAGTATTTT. Complete variable domain (other parts from reference TRBV5-1 and TRBJ2-3): KAGVTQTPRYLIKTRGQQVTLSCSPISGHRSVSWYQQTPGQGLQFLFEYFSETQRNKGNFPGRFSGRQFSNSRSEMNVSTLELGDSALYLCASRPGTGFDTTDTQYFGPGTRLTVL.

This rearrangement joins TRBV5-8 to TRBJ2-3; a possible D gene is TRBD1 (5 bases). CDR1 is SGHTS and CDR2 is YDEGEE in the germline V gene. The CDR3 is 15 residues long. The germline V and J ends were trimmed by 4 bases and 4 bases, with 16 bases remaining between them. The chain's CDR3 is CASSLGLAAADTQYF. For the CDR3, the DNA is TGTGCCAGCAGCCTGGGGCTTGCGGCGGCAGATACGCAGTATTTT.

The V gene is TRBV5-7, the J gene TRBJ2-6; D might be TRBD1 (5 bases). TRBV5-7 is designated an ORF whose function remains uncertain. Trimming pared 2 bases from V and 0 bases from J, leaving 9 bases between. The CDR3 length is 16 residues. Here the CDR3 reads CASSFYRFSGANVLTF. The DNA for the CDR3 is TGTGCCAGCAGCTTTTACAGGTTCTCTGGGGCCAACGTCCTGACTTTC.